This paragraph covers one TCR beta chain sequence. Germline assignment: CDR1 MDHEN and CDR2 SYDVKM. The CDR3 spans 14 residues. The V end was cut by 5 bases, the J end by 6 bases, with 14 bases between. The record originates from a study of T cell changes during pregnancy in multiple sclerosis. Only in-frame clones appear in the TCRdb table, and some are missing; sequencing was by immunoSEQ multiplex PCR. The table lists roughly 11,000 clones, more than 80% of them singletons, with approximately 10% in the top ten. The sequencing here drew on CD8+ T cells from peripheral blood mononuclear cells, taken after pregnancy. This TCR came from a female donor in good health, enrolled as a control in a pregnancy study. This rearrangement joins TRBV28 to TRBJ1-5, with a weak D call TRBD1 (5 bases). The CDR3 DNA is TGTGCCAGCAGTCCCAGGGTCTCTCCTCAGCCCCAGCATTTT. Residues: CASSPRVSPQPQHF.